This T cell receptor (beta chain) was captured by sequencing in a study of regulatory T cells in long-lasting Graves disease. Broader study findings: Favored usage of TRBV28, TRBJ1-2 and TRBJ2-5 was recorded in persistent disease.

Regarding time point: persistent/refractory GD, antithyroid drugs over 5 years with positive TRAb. There was RNA extracted from PBMCs, and the TCR library was made from it. The authors drew approximately 8.1 milliliters of peripheral blood into EDTA tubes. The CDR3 is 13 residues long. Germline assignment: CDR1 SNHLY and CDR2 FYNNEI. Trimming took 6 bases from V and 1 from J, leaving 10 bases between them. This clonotype was recorded a few times. What it binds is not known. To make TCR beta libraries, researchers used iRepertoire HTBI primers and Arm-PCR of CDR3 regions. TCRdb processed the multiplex PCR reads anew with MiXCR; each CDR3 protein has one entry. The sample comprises roughly 400,000 distinct CDR3 sequences, under 25% of which are singletons, and around 21% rests with the top ten.

The sequencing used peripheral blood mononuclear cells (PBMCs), collected when the disease was refractory, from a patient treated with antithyroid drugs. The V call is TRBV2, the J call TRBJ2-7; perhaps D is TRBD1 or TRBD2 (5 bases each). This clonotype was obtained from a female donor with Graves disease. The DNA of the CDR3 is TGTGCCAGCAGCGGGGCAGGTTCCTACGAGCAGTACTTC. This translates into CASSGAGSYEQYF.